This entry concerns a single T cell receptor beta chain. The antigen is not known. This entry belongs to a study of response to subunit inactivated influenza vaccine. Study conclusions and caveats: The study's authors posited that every seasonal influenza vaccination enlists few new T cells.

TCRdb analysed the RT-PCR reads with MiXCR anew, one entry per CDR3 protein. The sample carries 550,000 to 600,000 distinct CDR3 sequences, approximately 12% recorded once. There are 14 residues in the CDR3. Trimming removed 6 bases from V and 1 base from J, with 10 bases in between. Germline CDR1 MDHEN, CDR2 SYDVKM. The starting material was PBMCs from blood, obtained on the day of vaccination. The rearrangement uses TRBV28 and TRBJ2-1; D tentatively reads TRBD1 or TRBD2 (5 bases each). The source of this sequence is a man aged 50 to 60 who received an inactivated influenza vaccine. CDR3 amino acids: CASRGWGSYNEQFF. In nucleotides, the CDR3 is TGTGCCAGCAGGGGGTGGGGGTCCTACAATGAGCAGTTCTTC.